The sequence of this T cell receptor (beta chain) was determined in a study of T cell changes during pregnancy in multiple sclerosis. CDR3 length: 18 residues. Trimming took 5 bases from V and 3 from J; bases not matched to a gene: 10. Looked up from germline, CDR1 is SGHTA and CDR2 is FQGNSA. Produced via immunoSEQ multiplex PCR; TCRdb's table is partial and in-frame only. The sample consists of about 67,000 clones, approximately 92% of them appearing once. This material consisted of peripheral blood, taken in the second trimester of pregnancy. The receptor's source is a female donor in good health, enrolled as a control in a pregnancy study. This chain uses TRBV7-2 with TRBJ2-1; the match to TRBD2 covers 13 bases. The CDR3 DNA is TGTGCCAGCAGCCTAGACCCGGGACTAGCGGGATTCTACAATGAGCAGTTCTTC. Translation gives CASSLDPGLAGFYNEQFF.